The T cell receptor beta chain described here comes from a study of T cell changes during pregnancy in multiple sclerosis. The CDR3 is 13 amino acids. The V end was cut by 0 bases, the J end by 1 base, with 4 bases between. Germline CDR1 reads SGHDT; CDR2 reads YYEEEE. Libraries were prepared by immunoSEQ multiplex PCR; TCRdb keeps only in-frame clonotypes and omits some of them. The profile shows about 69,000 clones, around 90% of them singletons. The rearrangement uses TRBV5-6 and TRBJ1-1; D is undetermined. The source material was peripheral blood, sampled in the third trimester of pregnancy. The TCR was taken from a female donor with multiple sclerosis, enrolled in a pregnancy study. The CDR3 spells CASSLERNTEAFF. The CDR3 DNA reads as TGTGCCAGCAGCTTGGAGAGGAACACTGAAGCTTTCTTT.